A selection of T cell receptor beta chains follows, all from one sample in a study of graft-versus-host responses after intestinal transplantation. Clones were sequenced by immunoSEQ multiplex PCR, and TCRdb holds only the in-frame ones, with some missing. This table holds roughly 50,000 clones, about 90% found once. Specimen: PBMCs, collected approximately 97 weeks after intestinal transplant. The receptors come from a human patient who received an intestinal transplant, so some T cells may come from the graft donor. Both conserved end residues are part of each CDR3. A D gene is named only where the DNA matches it firmly. A row's size may be missing; if present it is once, few, many or a size class.

CDR3,DNA,D,V,J,size
CASSYGSGAGNEQFF,TGTGCCAGCAGTTACGGTTCGGGGGCCGGGAATGAGCAGTTCTTC,NA,TRBV6-5,TRBJ2-1,NA
CASSLGGGFYNEQFF,TGTGCCAGCAGCCTGGGCGGTGGGTTCTACAATGAGCAGTTCTTC,NA,TRBV7-9,TRBJ2-1,NA
CASSLRTSAESEQYF,TGTGCCAGCAGCTTACGGACTAGCGCAGAAAGCGAGCAGTACTTC,TRBD2,TRBV7-8,TRBJ2-7,NA
CASSEVATGYTF,TGTGCCAGCAGTGAAGTTGCGACTGGCTACACCTTC,NA,TRBV6-1,TRBJ1-2,NA
CASRQQGPNTEAFF,TGTGCCAGCAGACAACAGGGACCGAACACTGAAGCTTTCTTT,NA,TRBV6-1,TRBJ1-1,NA
CASSLFPGVDNQPQHF,TGTGCCAGCAGCTTATTTCCAGGGGTCGACAATCAGCCCCAGCATTTT,NA,TRBV7-3,TRBJ1-5,NA
CASSLPGGETQYF,TGTGCCAGCAGTTTGCCAGGGGGGGAGACCCAGTACTTC,NA,TRBV27,TRBJ2-5,NA
CASIPSGFSEAFF,TGTGCCAGTATCCCCTCGGGGTTTTCTGAAGCTTTCTTT,NA,TRBV19,TRBJ1-1,NA
CASSIGQINTGELFF,TGTGCCAGTAGTATAGGACAAATCAACACCGGGGAGCTGTTTTTT,NA,TRBV19,TRBJ2-2,NA
CASSRGIDQPQHF,TGTGCCAGCTCACGGGGTATCGATCAGCCCCAGCATTTT,NA,TRBV18,TRBJ1-5,NA
CASGSEGMGETQYF,TGCGCCAGCGGTTCAGAAGGGATGGGAGAGACCCAGTACTTC,NA,TRBV5-1,TRBJ2-5,once
CASRSGATNEKLFF,TGTGCCAGTAGGTCAGGTGCAACTAATGAAAAACTGTTTTTT,NA,TRBV19,TRBJ1-4,NA
CASRTRAGAHNSPLHF,TGTGCCAGCAGGACCCGTGCTGGGGCTCACAATTCACCCCTCCACTTT,NA,TRBV2,TRBJ1-6,few
CASSPSEGGTEAFF,TGCGCCAGCAGCCCCTCTGAGGGAGGGACTGAAGCTTTCTTT,NA,TRBV4-1,TRBJ1-1,NA
CASSELAGAQETQYF,TGTGCCAGCAGTGAGCTAGCGGGGGCCCAAGAGACCCAGTACTTC,TRBD2,TRBV6-4,TRBJ2-5,few
CSVPSGGRTEAFF,TGCAGCGTTCCTTCAGGGGGGCGCACTGAAGCTTTCTTT,TRBD1,TRBV29-1,TRBJ1-1,NA
CASSLRLDGRASEQYF,TGTGCCAGCAGCTTGAGATTGGATGGGAGAGCGTCCGAGCAGTACTTC,NA,TRBV5-5,TRBJ2-7,NA
CASSQGGQGGTEAFF,TGCGCCAGCAGCCAAGGGGGACAGGGAGGCACTGAAGCTTTCTTT,TRBD1,TRBV4-1,TRBJ1-1,once
CASSQVALDGYTF,TGCGCCAGCAGCCAAGTGGCATTGGATGGCTACACCTTC,NA,TRBV4-1,TRBJ1-2,few
CASSLGLGQETQYF,TGTGCCAGCAGCTTAGGTCTGGGGCAGGAGACCCAGTACTTC,NA,TRBV7-7,TRBJ2-5,NA
CASSTSGGHYNEQFF,TGTGCCAGCAGTACTAGCGGGGGACATTACAATGAGCAGTTCTTC,TRBD2,TRBV6-1,TRBJ2-1,NA
CAISVQDRGTEAFF,TGTGCCATCAGCGTACAGGACAGGGGGACTGAAGCTTTCTTT,TRBD1,TRBV10-3,TRBJ1-1,NA
CASSPPGRSGNTIYF,TGTGCCAGCAGCCCTCCCGGCAGGAGTGGAAACACCATATATTTT,NA,TRBV6-6,TRBJ1-3,once
CASSIRDRVSEQYF,TGTGCCAGTAGTATTCGGGACAGGGTCAGCGAGCAGTACTTC,TRBD1,TRBV19,TRBJ2-7,NA
CASSLERGEKLFF,TGTGCCAGCAGCTTAGAAAGGGGAGAAAAACTGTTTTTT,NA,TRBV7-7,TRBJ1-4,NA
CASSRDLTGSGNTIYF,TGTGCCAGCAGCCGCGATCTCACAGGCTCTGGAAACACCATATATTTT,NA,TRBV7-8,TRBJ1-3,NA
CASSLQLAGTYEQYF,TGTGCCAGCAGCTTGCAACTAGCGGGGACCTACGAGCAGTACTTC,TRBD2,TRBV5-5,TRBJ2-7,NA
CASSPTGNRGETQYF,TGCGCCAGCAGCCCCACAGGGAACCGGGGAGAGACCCAGTACTTC,NA,TRBV5-1,TRBJ2-5,NA
CASSSGGVGFLLDTQYF,TGTGCCAGCAGTTCGGGGGGCGTAGGTTTTTTATTGGATACGCAGTATTTT,NA,TRBV9,TRBJ2-3,NA
CASSSQGGTEAFF,TGTGCCAGCTCCTCCCAGGGGGGCACTGAAGCTTTCTTT,TRBD1,TRBV6-4,TRBJ1-1,once